The present TCR beta chain was sequenced within a study of shared clonotypes between healthy human individuals. About the study: Researchers drew samples from two women and a few men aged 18 to 49.

V was clipped by 4 bases and J by 4 bases, with 24 bases between them. The CDR3 is made up of 17 amino acids. Germline V gives CDR1 SGHDT, CDR2 YYEEEE. For each subset, genomic DNA was distributed in equal portions over several immunoSEQ plates. Profiled with immunoSEQ multiplex PCR; TCRdb holds only in-frame clones, not every one. In the table there are about 490,000 clones, 70% to 80% of which are singletons. The TCR was taken from a woman aged 40 to 55 in good health. Some clones in this sample may be carry-over from other donors' samples. Material for sequencing was PBMCs. J is TRBJ2-7 and V is TRBV5-6; D is perhaps TRBD1 (6 bases). CDR3 nucleotides: TGTGCCAGCAGCGCCCCGCATGCAGCAGGGGAAGGGTACGAGCAGTACTTC. Translated, it gives CASSAPHAAGEGYEQYF.